The 21 T cell receptor beta chains in this list originate from one sample, sequenced in a study of read filtering for tumor transcriptome and immune sequencing. Molecular barcoded adaptors covering alpha/delta and beta/gamma chains were used on about 0.4 ug RNA. Using its own MiXCR run on the reads, TCRdb lists one record per CDR3 protein. The top ten hold under 20% of the sample, which has approximately 59,000 distinct CDR3 sequences, around 12% seen once. Specimen: a population of CD138-negative cells sorted from bone marrow. All receptors derive from a donor older than 35 with multiple myeloma.

The table lists this clonotype with many counts. The chain carries TRBV20-1 and TRBJ2-5, with 11 bases identical to TRBD1. Looked up from germline, CDR1 is DFQATT and CDR2 is SNEGSKA (reference sequence). CDR3 length: 13 residues. V lost 6 bases, J lost 5 bases, and 5 bases stayed unmatched. The CDR3 loop is CSAGTGGEETQYF. The CDR3 DNA reads TGCAGTGCCGGGACAGGGGGAGAGGAGACCCAGTACTTC.

In its sample, this clonotype was seen many times. The V and J genes are TRBV3-1 and TRBJ1-2; D is possibly TRBD1 (5 bases). V was trimmed by 4 bases and J by 6 bases, leaving 15 bases between them. There are 14 residues in the CDR3. Per germline, CDR1 LGHDT and CDR2 YNNKEL (reference sequence). CDR3 DNA: TGTGCCAGCAGCCGTCTTAGACAGAAGAATGGCTACACCTTC. Translated, it gives CASSRLRQKNGYTF.

This clonotype has at least ten counts. V usage is TRBV6-4 and J usage is TRBJ2-3; D gene uncertain. This CDR3 region has 13 residues. CDR1 and CDR2 (germline): MRHNA, SNTAGT. Trimming removed 3 bases from V and 3 bases from J, with 7 bases in between. The CDR3 sequence: CASSDQETDTQYF. CDR3 sequence (DNA): TGTGCCAGCAGTGATCAGGAGACAGATACGCAGTATTTT.

This clonotype was recorded at least ten times. The rearrangement links TRBV24-1 to TRBJ2-2; 7 bases line up with TRBD1. The CDR3 is 14 residues long. The germline V gene encodes CDR1 KGHDR and CDR2 SFDVKD. Trimming removed 9 bases from V and 7 bases from J; junction bases left unmatched: 10. The CDR3 DNA reads as TGTGCCACCCGCGTAGGGGGCGTCGACGGGGAGCTGTTTTTT. It encodes CATRVGGVDGELFF.

Turning to this clonotype: A much larger clone sits a single nucleotide away, making a read error possible. CDR3 in DNA: TGCGCCAGCAGCTTGGCTGGGAACACTGAAGCTCTCTTT. As protein: CASSLAGNTEALF. The chain couples TRBV5-1 to TRBJ1-1; no firm D call. The CDR3 is made up of 13 amino acids. Germline CDR1 SGHRS, CDR2 YFSETQ. The full variable domain, rest sourced from reference TRBV5-1 and TRBJ1-1, is KAGVTQTPRYLIKTRGQQVTLSCSPISGHRSVSWYQQTPGQGLQFLFEYFSETQRNKGNFPGRFSGRQFSNSRSEMNVSTLELGDSALYLCASSLAGNTEALFGQGTRLTVV.

This clonotype was counted at least ten times. The V and J genes are TRBV18 and TRBJ1-1; D gene unclear. The CDR3 spans 14 residues. V was pared by 2 bases and J by 5 bases, with 12 bases between. Germline-derived CDR1 and CDR2 are KGHSH and LQKENI. The CDR3 region is CASSPERGNTEAFF. The CDR3 nucleotides read TGTGCCAGCTCACCAGAACGGGGTAATACTGAAGCTTTCTTT. The full variable domain, rest sourced from reference TRBV18 and TRBJ1-1, is NAGVMQNPRHLVRRRGQEARLRCSPMKGHSHVYWYRQLPEEGLKFMVYLQKENIIDESGMPKERFSAEFPKEGPSILRIQQVVRGDSAAYFCASSPERGNTEAFFGQGTRLTVV.

This clonotype came up a few times. A read error may explain this, as a much larger clone is one base away. The chain couples TRBV4-1 to TRBJ1-1; D is perhaps TRBD1 (5 bases). Trimming left V 0 bases short and J 8 bases short, with 16 bases between. Germline lookup yields CDR1 MGHRA and CDR2 YSYEKL. The CDR3 runs 15 residues. CDR3: CASSQDGEGRGEAFF. CDR3 bases: TGCGCCAGCAGCCAAGACGGAGAGGGGAGAGGAGAAGCTTTCTTT.

Comment on this clonotype: Just one base apart from a much larger clone, this may be a read error. Lacking the conserved final phenylalanine or tryptophan, this CDR3 likely reflects a read error. The V call is TRBV20-1, the J call TRBJ1-2; D is perhaps TRBD1 (5 bases). The V gene lost 6 bases and the J gene lost 4 bases, with 18 bases spanning the gap. This CDR3 is 14 amino acids long. Germline values: CDR1 DFQATT, CDR2 SNEGSKA (reference sequence). CDR3 DNA: TGCAGTGCGGAATCCACCGGGGGAGGCTATGGCTACACCCTC. Its protein product is CSAESTGGGYGYTL.

This clonotype has at least ten counts. The chain uses TRBV20-1 and TRBJ1-4; possible D gene TRBD1, 5 bases. This CDR3 region has 15 residues. V lost 0 bases to trimming and J lost 8 bases, with 16 bases between them. Germline V gene data show CDR1 as DFQATT and CDR2 as SNEGSKA (reference sequence). CDR3 in amino acids: CSAREAAGLVEKLFF. For the CDR3, the DNA is TGCAGTGCTAGAGAGGCGGCAGGGCTAGTAGAAAAACTGTTTTTT.

This clonotype was recorded at least ten times. The chain combines TRBV9 with TRBJ2-3, with 7 bases matching TRBD1. Per the germline V gene, CDR1 is SGDLS and CDR2 is YYNGEE. The junction had 7 bases not matched to a gene; V was cut back by 4 bases and J by 2 bases. The CDR3 is 15 amino acids. The CDR3 sequence is CASSPSGTATDTQYF. In DNA form, the CDR3 reads TGTGCCAGCAGCCCCTCCGGGACAGCCACAGATACGCAGTATTTT.

About this clonotype itself: Just one base apart from a much larger clone, this may be a read error. CDR3 sequence: CATSPGSGVSEQFF. Here the CDR3 DNA reads TGTGCCACCTCACCGGGGTCGGGGGTAAGTGAGCAGTTCTTC. The chain couples TRBV18 to TRBJ2-1, with D perhaps matching TRBD2 (6 bases). The V gene's germline CDR1 is KGHSH and CDR2 LQKENI. This CDR3 has 14 residues.

This clonotype was observed many times. The chain is built from TRBV6-1 and TRBJ1-5; D ambiguous. V was pared by 4 bases and J by 2 bases, with 6 bases between. The CDR3 is made up of 13 amino acids. Germline V lookup: CDR1 MNHNS, CDR2 SASEGT. CDR3: CASSGEGNQPQHF. Written as DNA, the CDR3 is TGTGCCAGCAGTGGGGAAGGCAATCAGCCCCAGCATTTT.

Many counts were recorded for this clonotype. The chain carries TRBV5-1 and TRBJ2-1, with 10 bases identical to TRBD2. Trimming took 5 bases from V and 9 from J; bases not matched to a gene: 5. CDR1 and CDR2 (germline): SGHRS, YFSETQ. The CDR3 has 13 amino acids. CDR3 nucleotides: TGCGCCAGCAGTAAGGGACTAGCGCTTGAGCAGTTCTTC. This gives the protein CASSKGLALEQFF.

A remark on this clonotype: This sequence may be a read error, since a much larger clone differs from it by one base. The genes are TRBV5-1 and TRBJ2-1; no reliable D call. The CDR3 runs 12 residues. The germline gives CDR1 SGHRS, CDR2 YFSETQ. The CDR3 loop reads CASSLHYNGQFF. In DNA form, the CDR3 reads TGCGCCAGCAGCTTGCACTACAATGGGCAGTTCTTC.

This chain joins TRBV18 and TRBJ1-5; no firm D call. Trimming took off 10 bases at V and 5 bases at J, with 18 bases between the two ends. Germline V gene data show CDR1 as KGHSH and CDR2 as LQKENI. The CDR3 runs to 14 residues. CDR3 nucleotides: TGTGCCACCTCTCGTCGGGAAACGGATCAGCCCCAGCATTTT. It yields the protein CATSRRETDQPQHF.

In its sample, this clonotype was seen many times. The chain links TRBV6-5 to TRBJ2-1; D gene ambiguous. This CDR3 is built from 14 residues. The germline V and J ends were trimmed by 0 bases and 8 bases, with 11 bases remaining between them. The V gene's germline CDR1 is MNHEY and CDR2 SVGAGI. The CDR3 region is CASSYSIAEYEQFF. The CDR3 DNA reads as TGTGCCAGCAGTTACTCGATAGCTGAGTATGAGCAGTTCTTC.

This clonotype has ten or more counts. J is TRBJ2-3 and V is TRBV7-6; the match to TRBD2 covers 10 bases. With 7 bases clipped from V and 2 bases from J, the junction kept 12 bases outside the gene matches. Germline V gene sequence: CDR1 SGHVS, CDR2 FNYEAQ. The CDR3 loop spans 17 amino acids. The CDR3 protein is CASTIGRGLANTDTQYF. CDR3 coding DNA: TGTGCCAGCACCATCGGCCGGGGACTAGCGAACACAGATACGCAGTATTTT.

This clonotype has more than one count but fewer than ten. V gene TRBV6-6 combines with J gene TRBJ1-5; 7 bases agree with TRBD1. Germline lookup yields CDR1 MNHNY and CDR2 SVGAGI (reference sequence). The CDR3 runs 17 residues. The trim removed 0 bases at V and 2 bases at J, leaving 7 bases unmatched. DNA for the CDR3: TGTGCCAGCAGTTACTCGACAGGGCGGCATGGCAATCAGCCCCAGCATTTT. This gives the protein CASSYSTGRHGNQPQHF.

The table lists this clonotype with many counts. The V and J genes are TRBV3-1 and TRBJ2-5; D is uncertain. The CDR3 extends over 14 amino acids. Germline assignment: CDR1 LGHDT and CDR2 YNNKEL (reference sequence). Between the trimmed V and J ends, which lost 1 base and 2 bases, there was a span of 8 bases. The CDR3 sequence: CASSQGTLQETQYF. CDR3 nucleotides: TGTGCCAGCAGCCAAGGAACCCTTCAAGAGACCCAGTACTTC.

On this clonotype itself: This could be a read error, since a much larger clone is one nucleotide away. The chain couples TRBV12-3 or TRBV12-4 to TRBJ2-5; D is uncertain. Trimming removed 7 bases from V and 1 base from J, with 10 bases in between. The CDR3 contains 13 residues. CDR3 sequence reads: CASTPAGQETQYF. The CDR3 bases are TGTGCCAGCACTCCGGCAGGCCAAGAGACCCAGTACTTC.

This clonotype came up a few times. V usage is TRBV7-2 and J usage is TRBJ2-3; D call uncertain. The germline CDR1 and CDR2 sequences are SGHTA and FQGNSA. V was cut by 6 bases and J by 7 bases, with 14 bases left in between. This CDR3 contains 13 residues. Here the CDR3 reads CASRRPPEHTQYF. Written as DNA, the CDR3 is TGTGCCAGCAGAAGACCTCCGGAACATACGCAGTATTTT.